These 18 T cell receptor beta chains were all obtained from the same sample, sequenced in a study of T cells after yellow fever vaccination. Each CDR3 protein gets one entry after TCRdb re-called the 5' RACE reads with MiXCR. The table records 300,000 to 400,000 distinct CDR3 sequences, about 4% of them present only once. Here the sequenced sample was PBMCs, taken 5 days after the yellow fever booster vaccination. These receptors came from a man between 18 and 29 years old who received the YFV17D yellow fever vaccine.

The CDR3 reads CASSFGQGSYEQYF. CDR3 in DNA: TGTGCCAGCAGTTTCGGACAGGGCTCTTACGAGCAGTACTTC. The chain joins TRBV27 to TRBJ2-7; 8 bases map to TRBD1. The V gene end was trimmed by 3 bases and the J gene end by 4 bases; junction bases not matched to a gene: 5. CDR3 size: 14 residues. Germline assignment: CDR1 MNHEY and CDR2 SMNVEV (reference sequence).

This clonotype occurred a few times. The CDR3 region is CASRSTVGGLETQYF. The CDR3 nucleotides are TGTGCCAGCAGGAGTACCGTGGGCGGGCTAGAGACCCAGTACTTC. The chain recombines TRBV5-5 with TRBJ2-5; tentative D call: TRBD2 (5 bases). The CDR3 spans 15 residues. V was cut by 5 bases and J by 4 bases, with 18 bases left in between. CDR1 is SGHKS and CDR2 is YYEKEE in the germline V gene (reference sequence).

This clonotype turned up a few times. This chain uses TRBV7-2 with TRBJ2-3, with TRBD2 matching over 13 bases. Per the germline V gene, CDR1 is SGHTA and CDR2 is FQGNSA. V lost 5 bases and J lost 4; bases outside the gene matches: 9. The CDR3 is 17 amino acids. CDR3 DNA: TGTGCCAGCAGCCTCACCATACTAGCGGGGGGGCCAGATACGCAGTATTTT. This translates into CASSLTILAGGPDTQYF.

This clonotype was counted ten times or more. The chain joins TRBV7-6 to TRBJ2-1; TRBD1 aligns across 7 bases. CDR3 length: 13 amino acids. V was pared by 0 bases and J by 14 bases, with 7 bases of the junction left unmatched. Germline V gene sequence: CDR1 SGHVS, CDR2 FNYEAQ. The CDR3, as DNA: TGTGCCAGCAGCTTAGCGATAGGGGGCCGGGAGTTCTTC. It is translated as CASSLAIGGREFF.

Only a few counts were recorded for this clonotype. The gene calls are TRBV20-1 and TRBJ1-5, with D perhaps matching TRBD1 (5 bases). The CDR3 spans 13 residues. Germline values: CDR1 DFQATT, CDR2 SNEGSKA (reference sequence). V lost 5 bases to trimming and J lost 7 bases, with 15 bases between them. This CDR3 reads CSAANGDLQPQHF. The CDR3, as DNA: TGCAGTGCTGCGAATGGGGACCTCCAGCCCCAGCATTTT.

The chain joins TRBV2 to TRBJ1-2; perhaps TRBD1 as D (5 bases). The germline V gene has CDR1 SNHLY and CDR2 FYNNEI. CDR3 length equals 14 residues. V was cut by 6 bases and J by 4 bases, with 15 bases left in between. The CDR3 loop is CASSLGDGGYGYTF. The CDR3 DNA reads as TGTGCCAGCAGCTTGGGGGACGGCGGCTATGGCTACACCTTC.

This clonotype has a handful of counts. This rearrangement joins TRBV11-2 to TRBJ2-2; 8 bases are shared with TRBD2. The CDR3 runs 15 residues. The V segment lost 1 base and the J segment 6 bases; nucleotides outside the gene matches: 4. CDR1 is SGHAT, CDR2 FQNNGV, per germline. CDR3: CASSLVSGGAGELFF. CDR3 nucleotide sequence: TGTGCCAGCAGCTTAGTCTCCGGGGGGGCCGGGGAGCTGTTTTTT.

The chain is built from TRBV7-2 and TRBJ2-7, with TRBD1 matching 9 bases. Trimming at V came to 6 bases and at J to 9 bases, leaving 9 bases not matched to a gene. The CDR3 is 13 residues long. CDR1 and CDR2 (germline): SGHTA, FQGNSA. The CDR3 nucleotides are TGTGCCAGCAGGCCAAACAGGGGGCCCAGGCAGTACTTC. Translating it yields CASRPNRGPRQYF. Together with reference TRBV7-2 and TRBJ2-7, the CDR3 gives the full variable domain: GAGVSQSPSNKVTEKGKDVELRCDPISGHTALYWYRQSLGQGLEFLIYFQGNSAPDKSGLPSDRFSAERTGGSVSTLTIQRTQQEDSAVYLCASRPNRGPRQYFGPGTRLTVT.

This clonotype turned up a few times. The V gene is TRBV9, the J gene TRBJ1-5; a possible D gene is TRBD1 (5 bases). This CDR3 comprises 14 residues. Trimming shortened V by 3 bases and J by 6 bases, and 13 bases separated the two germline ends. CDR1 and CDR2 from the germline V gene are SGDLS and YYNGEE. Written as DNA, the CDR3 is TGTGCCAGCAGCGGCACAGGTCCTCGTCAGCCCCAGCATTTT. It encodes CASSGTGPRQPQHF. The variable domain in full, completed from reference TRBV9 and TRBJ1-5, reads DSGVTQTPKHLITATGQRVTLRCSPRSGDLSVYWYQQSLDQGLQFLIQYYNGEERAKGNILERFSAQQFPDLHSELNLSSLELGDSALYFCASSGTGPRQPQHFGDGTRLSIL.

In this sample, this clonotype turned up a few times. The CDR3 loop is CASRGAKLAADSEKLFF. The DNA of the CDR3 is TGTGCCAGCAGGGGGGCCAAGTTGGCAGCAGACTCTGAAAAACTGTTTTTT. The chain is built from TRBV6-1 and TRBJ1-4, with D perhaps TRBD1 (6 bases). The CDR3 is 17 amino acids. In germline, CDR1 is MNHNS, CDR2 SASEGT. Trimming took off 6 bases at V and 7 bases at J, with 24 bases between the two ends.

J is TRBJ2-2 and V is TRBV27; D perhaps matches TRBD1 (6 bases). V lost 3 bases and J lost 0, with 11 bases in between. Per germline, CDR1 MNHEY and CDR2 SMNVEV (reference sequence). The CDR3 sequence is 16 residues long. CDR3 sequence reads: CASSFWGPPNTGELFF. The CDR3 DNA reads as TGTGCCAGCAGTTTTTGGGGGCCCCCGAACACCGGGGAGCTGTTTTTT.

The sample holds many counts of this clonotype. CDR3 residues: CASSRRDNEQFF. The CDR3 DNA reads as TGCGCCAGCAGCCGAAGGGACAATGAGCAGTTCTTC. The V gene is TRBV5-1, the J gene TRBJ2-1; D remains ambiguous. This CDR3 has 12 residues. V was shortened by 4 bases and J by 5 bases, with 7 bases between the two germline ends. Germline loops: CDR1 SGHRS, CDR2 YFSETQ.

This clonotype was detected a few times. The chain joins TRBV11-1 to TRBJ2-1, with 11 bases aligning to TRBD2. In germline, CDR1 is SGHAT, CDR2 FQDESV (reference sequence). After removal of 7 bases from V and 7 bases from J, the junction contained 12 bases not matched to a gene. This CDR3 has 16 residues. CDR3 sequence (DNA): TGTGCCAGCACCCAGTCGACTAGCGGGGTATCGAATGAGCAGTTCTTC. The encoded protein is CASTQSTSGVSNEQFF.

This clonotype came up many times. The chain employs TRBV7-9 and TRBJ1-1, with D unresolved. The V gene lost 7 bases and the J gene lost 3 bases, with 12 bases spanning the gap. CDR3 length: 13 amino acids. The germline V gene encodes CDR1 SEHNR and CDR2 FQNEAQ (reference sequence). CDR3 residues: CASTPREDTEAFF. CDR3 DNA sequence: TGTGCCAGCACCCCCAGAGAGGACACTGAAGCTTTCTTT.

The V and J genes are TRBV20-1 and TRBJ2-3; D is ambiguous. V was pared by 4 bases and J by 2 bases, with 10 bases between. The germline V gene encodes CDR1 DFQATT and CDR2 SNEGSKA (reference sequence). The CDR3 contains 13 residues. The CDR3 region is CSAIKQATDTQYF. CDR3 DNA sequence: TGCAGTGCTATTAAGCAGGCCACAGATACGCAGTATTTT.

This clonotype has a handful of counts. The rearrangement links TRBV2 to TRBJ2-7; 11 bases are a match to TRBD2. Trimming cost V 6 bases and J 1 base; bases outside gene matches: 2. Germline-derived CDR1 and CDR2 are SNHLY and FYNNEI. The CDR3 is made up of 14 amino acids. DNA of the CDR3: TGTGCCAGCAGGGGGACTAGCGGTTCCTACGAGCAGTACGTC. Protein sequence: CASRGTSGSYEQYV.

V usage is TRBV12-3 or TRBV12-4 and J usage is TRBJ2-5, with 7 bases fitting TRBD2. The V segment lost 5 bases and the J segment 7 bases; nucleotides outside the gene matches: 10. CDR3 length equals 14 residues. DNA for the CDR3: TGTGCCAGCAGTCCGGGGGGTGGGATAAGGACCCAGTACTTC. Encoded protein: CASSPGGGIRTQYF.

The chain couples TRBV29-1 to TRBJ2-7; TRBD1 agrees at 7 bases. Unmatched junction bases numbered 6, after V lost 4 bases and J lost 3 bases. Germline V CDR1 and CDR2: SQVTM, ANQGSEA. The CDR3 totals 13 residues. CDR3 bases: TGCAGCGTTGCAAGACAGGGAGTCTACGAGCAGTACTTC. It specifies CSVARQGVYEQYF.